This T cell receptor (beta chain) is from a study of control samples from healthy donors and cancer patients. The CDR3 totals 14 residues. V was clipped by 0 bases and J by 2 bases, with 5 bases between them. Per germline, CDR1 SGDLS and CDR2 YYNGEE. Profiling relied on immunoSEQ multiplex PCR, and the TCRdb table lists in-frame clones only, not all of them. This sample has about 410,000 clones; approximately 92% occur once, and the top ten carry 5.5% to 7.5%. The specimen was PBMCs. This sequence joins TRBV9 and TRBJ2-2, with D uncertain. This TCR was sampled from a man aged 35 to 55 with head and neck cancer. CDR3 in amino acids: CASSVAFNTGELFF. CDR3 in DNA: TGTGCCAGCAGCGTAGCTTTCAACACCGGGGAGCTGTTTTTT.